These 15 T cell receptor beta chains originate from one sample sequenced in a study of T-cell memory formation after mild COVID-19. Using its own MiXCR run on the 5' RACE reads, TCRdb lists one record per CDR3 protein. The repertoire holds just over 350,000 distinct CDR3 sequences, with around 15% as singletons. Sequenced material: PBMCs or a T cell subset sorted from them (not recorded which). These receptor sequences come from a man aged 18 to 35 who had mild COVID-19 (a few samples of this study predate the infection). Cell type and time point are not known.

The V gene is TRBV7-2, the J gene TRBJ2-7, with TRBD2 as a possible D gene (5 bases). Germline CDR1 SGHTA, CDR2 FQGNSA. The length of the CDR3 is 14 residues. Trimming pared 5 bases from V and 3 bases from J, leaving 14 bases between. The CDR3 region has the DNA TGTGCCAGCAGCCCACAGAGCGGATACTACGAGCAGTACGTC. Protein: CASSPQSGYYEQYV.

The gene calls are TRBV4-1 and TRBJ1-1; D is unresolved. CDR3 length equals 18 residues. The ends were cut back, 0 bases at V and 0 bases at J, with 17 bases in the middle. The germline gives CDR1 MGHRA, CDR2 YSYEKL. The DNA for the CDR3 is TGCGCCAGCAGCCAAGATACCCGTGGGGAGAGTATGAACACTGAAGCTTTCTTT. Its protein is CASSQDTRGESMNTEAFF.

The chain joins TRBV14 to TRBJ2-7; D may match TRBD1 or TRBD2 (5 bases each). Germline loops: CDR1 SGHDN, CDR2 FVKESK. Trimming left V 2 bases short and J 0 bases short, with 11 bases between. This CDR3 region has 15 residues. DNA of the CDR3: TGTGCCAGCAGCCAAAAGACGGGACGCTCCTACGAGCAGTACTTC. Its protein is CASSQKTGRSYEQYF.

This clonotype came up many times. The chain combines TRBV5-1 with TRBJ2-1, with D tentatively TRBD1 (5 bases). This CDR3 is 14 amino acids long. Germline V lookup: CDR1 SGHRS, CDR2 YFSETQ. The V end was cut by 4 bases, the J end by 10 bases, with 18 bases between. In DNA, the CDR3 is TGCGCCAGCAGCGCGCGTCCAGGGCAGGGCGAGCAGTTCTTC. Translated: CASSARPGQGEQFF.

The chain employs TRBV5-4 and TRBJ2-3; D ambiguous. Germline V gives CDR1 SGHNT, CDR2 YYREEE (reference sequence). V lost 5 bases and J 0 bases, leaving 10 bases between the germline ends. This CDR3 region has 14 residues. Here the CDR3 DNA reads TGTGCCAGCAGAGTACAGTCTAGCACAGATACGCAGTATTTT. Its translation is CASRVQSSTDTQYF.

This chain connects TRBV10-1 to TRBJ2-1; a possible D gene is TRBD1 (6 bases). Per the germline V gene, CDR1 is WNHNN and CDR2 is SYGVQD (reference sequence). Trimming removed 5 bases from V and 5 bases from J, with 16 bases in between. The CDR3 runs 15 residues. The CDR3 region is CASSQGQTTNNEQFF. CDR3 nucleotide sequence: TGCGCCAGCAGTCAAGGACAGACTACTAACAATGAGCAGTTCTTC.

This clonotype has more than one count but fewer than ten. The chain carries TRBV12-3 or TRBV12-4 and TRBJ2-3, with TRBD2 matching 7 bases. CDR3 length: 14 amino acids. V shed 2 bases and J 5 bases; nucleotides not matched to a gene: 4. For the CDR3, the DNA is TGTGCCAGCAGTTTACGGCGGGGGATAGATACGCAGTATTTT. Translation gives CASSLRRGIDTQYF.

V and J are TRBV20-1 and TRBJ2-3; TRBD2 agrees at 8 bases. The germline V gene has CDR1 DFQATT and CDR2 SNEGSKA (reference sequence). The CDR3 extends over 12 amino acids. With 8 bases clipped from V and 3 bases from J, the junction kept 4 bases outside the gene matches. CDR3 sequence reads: CSTGGGTDTQYF. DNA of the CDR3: TGCAGTACCGGGGGGGGAACAGATACGCAGTATTTT.

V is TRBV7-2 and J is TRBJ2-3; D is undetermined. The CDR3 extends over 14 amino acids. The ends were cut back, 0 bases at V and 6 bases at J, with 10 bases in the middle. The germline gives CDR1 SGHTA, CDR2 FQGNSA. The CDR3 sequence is CASSLASYWDTQYF. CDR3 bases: TGTGCCAGCAGCTTAGCGTCGTACTGGGATACGCAGTATTTT.

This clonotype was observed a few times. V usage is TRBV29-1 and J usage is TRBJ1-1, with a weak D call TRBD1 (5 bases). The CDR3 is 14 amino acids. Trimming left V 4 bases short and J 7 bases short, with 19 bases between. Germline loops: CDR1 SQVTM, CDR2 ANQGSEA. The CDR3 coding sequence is TGCAGCGTTGCAGGGACTTCCCTGGTCGGTGAAGCTTTCTTT. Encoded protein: CSVAGTSLVGEAFF.

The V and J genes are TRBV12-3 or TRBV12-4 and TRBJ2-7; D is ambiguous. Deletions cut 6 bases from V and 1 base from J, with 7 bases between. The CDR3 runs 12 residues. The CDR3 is CASRLGSYEQYF. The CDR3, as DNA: TGTGCCAGCAGACTGGGTTCCTACGAGCAGTACTTC.

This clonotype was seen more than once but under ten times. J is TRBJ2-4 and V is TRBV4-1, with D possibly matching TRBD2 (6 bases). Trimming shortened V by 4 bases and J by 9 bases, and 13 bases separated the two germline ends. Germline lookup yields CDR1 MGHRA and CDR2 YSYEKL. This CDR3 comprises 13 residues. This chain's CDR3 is CASSPQEGSIQYF. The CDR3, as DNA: TGCGCCAGCAGCCCCCAGGAGGGAAGCATTCAGTACTTC.

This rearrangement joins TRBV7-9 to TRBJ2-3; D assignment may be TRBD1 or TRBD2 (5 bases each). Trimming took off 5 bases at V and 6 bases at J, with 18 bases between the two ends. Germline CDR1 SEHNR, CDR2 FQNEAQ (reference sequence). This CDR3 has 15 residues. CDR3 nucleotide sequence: TGTGCCAGCAGCGATCGAGGCAAGGGGACGGATACGCAGTATTTT. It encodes CASSDRGKGTDTQYF.

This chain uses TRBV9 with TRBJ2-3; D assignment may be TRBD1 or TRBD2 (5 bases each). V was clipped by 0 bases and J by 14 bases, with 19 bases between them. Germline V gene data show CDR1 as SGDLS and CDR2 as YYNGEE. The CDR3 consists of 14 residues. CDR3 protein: CASSVVQAVGLLYF. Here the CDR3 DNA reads TGTGCCAGCAGCGTAGTTCAAGCGGTGGGGCTTTTGTATTTT.

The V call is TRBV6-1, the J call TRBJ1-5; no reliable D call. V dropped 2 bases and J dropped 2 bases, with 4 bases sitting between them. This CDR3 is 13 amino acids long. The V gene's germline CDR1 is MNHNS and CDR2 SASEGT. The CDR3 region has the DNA TGTGCCAGCAGTGAATCCCGCAATCAGCCCCAGCATTTT. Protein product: CASSESRNQPQHF.